This T cell receptor (beta chain) was captured by sequencing in a study of T-cell memory formation after mild COVID-19. Study-wide background: The two donors had largely donor-specific TCR clusters. Study outcomes and limitations: From day 15 to 85, contracting clones were balanced between CD4 and CD8, whereas later expanders leaned toward CD4+. The CD4+ clones that contracted clustered mainly within CM and EM, and the CD8+ clones concentrated in EMRA.

TCRalpha and TCRbeta libraries used 5'RACE with constant-segment primers and UMIs. Each CDR3 protein is one row after TCRdb ran MiXCR on the 5' RACE reads. The table lists about 400,000 distinct CDR3 sequences, 18% of them singletons. The V gene end was trimmed by 6 bases and the J gene end by 8 bases; junction bases not matched to a gene: 11. This CDR3 is built from 15 residues. Germline CDR1 reads SGHTA; CDR2 reads FQGTGA. To note about this clonotype: The antigen is unknown.

Sequenced: PBMCs or a T cell subset sorted from them (not recorded which). V and J are TRBV7-3 and TRBJ2-1; TRBD1 agrees at 9 bases. This receptor was obtained from a man aged 18-30 years who had mild COVID-19 (a few samples of this study predate the infection). Cell type and time point are not known. DNA for the CDR3: TGTGCCAGCAGTGAAGCCGGGACAGGGCTGCATGAGCAGTTCTTC. Protein: CASSEAGTGLHEQFF.